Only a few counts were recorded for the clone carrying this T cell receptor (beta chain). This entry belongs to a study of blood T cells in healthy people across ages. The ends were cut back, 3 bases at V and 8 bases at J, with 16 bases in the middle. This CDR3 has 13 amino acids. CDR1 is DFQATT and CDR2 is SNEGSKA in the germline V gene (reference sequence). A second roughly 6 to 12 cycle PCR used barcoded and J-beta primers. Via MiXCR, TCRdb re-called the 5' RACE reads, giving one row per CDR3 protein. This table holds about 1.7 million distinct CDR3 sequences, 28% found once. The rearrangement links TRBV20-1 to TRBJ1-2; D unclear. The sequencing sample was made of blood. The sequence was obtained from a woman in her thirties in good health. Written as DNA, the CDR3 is TGCAGTGCTAGCCGCAACCTTGTGCTAGGCTACACCTTC. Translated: CSASRNLVLGYTF.